Listed below are T cell receptor beta chains from one sample, sequenced in a study of spatial heterogeneity in lung cancer. Via MiXCR, TCRdb re-called the 5' RACE reads, giving one row per CDR3 protein. This table has some 13,000 distinct CDR3 sequences, roughly 3.4% appearing once. This sample comprised lung tumor tissue, obtained at surgery. Every receptor here comes from a male donor with early-stage non-small cell lung cancer. CDR3s include the opening cysteine and the closing phenylalanine or tryptophan. D genes are given only for firm matches. A row's size may be missing; if present it is once, few, many or a size class.

j_gene | d_gene | v_gene | abundance | CDR3nt | CDR3aa
TRBJ2-7 | - | TRBV20-1 | medium-sized | TGCAGTGCTAACGGTCCCCAAGGGGGGAGATCCTACGAGCAGTACTTC | CSANGPQGGRSYEQYF
TRBJ1-1 | - | TRBV30 | many | TGTGCCTGGAGATTCCAGACTAACACTGAAGCTTTCTTT | CAWRFQTNTEAFF
TRBJ2-3 | - | TRBV5-1 | - | TGCGCCAGCAGCTTATCGGAGGGACGGCCCGAAGATACGCAGTATTTT | CASSLSEGRPEDTQYF
TRBJ1-1 | - | TRBV19 | many | TGTGCCAGTAGTAGGACTTGGGTGAACACTGAAGCTTTCTTT | CASSRTWVNTEAFF
TRBJ2-5 | - | TRBV5-1 | many | TGCGCCAGCAGCTTGGAGTATCGGCAAGAGACCCAGTACTTC | CASSLEYRQETQYF
TRBJ1-5 | - | TRBV18 | many | TGTGCCAGCTCCCCCGGACGATTAGACGATCAGCCCCAGCATTTT | CASSPGRLDDQPQHF
TRBJ2-3 | TRBD2 | TRBV7-2 | many | TGTGCCAGCAGCCTGACCGGGACTAGAACAGATACGCAGTATTTT | CASSLTGTRTDTQYF
TRBJ1-1 | - | TRBV7-3 | many | TGTGCCAGCAGCCCGGGACAGAACACTGAAGCTTTCTTT | CASSPGQNTEAFF
TRBJ2-1 | - | TRBV20-1 | medium-sized | TGCAGTGCTAGTGCTAGCTCTACTTACAATGAGCAGTTCTTC | CSASASSTYNEQFF
TRBJ1-2 | - | TRBV14 | medium-sized | TGTGCCAGCAGCCAACGAATAATTAGGAGCTATGGCTACACCTTC | CASSQRIIRSYGYTF
TRBJ1-1 | TRBD1 | TRBV7-2 | medium-sized | TGTGCCAGCAGTGGACAGGGGGTGAACACTGAAGCTTTCTTT | CASSGQGVNTEAFF
TRBJ1-1 | - | TRBV3-1 | many | TGTGCCAGCAGCCAAGAAAGAGAGAACACTGAAGCTTTCTTT | CASSQERENTEAFF
TRBJ2-2 | TRBD2 | TRBV29-1 | medium-sized | TGCAGCGTCGCCGGGACTAGTGTCGGGGAGCTGTTTTTT | CSVAGTSVGELFF
TRBJ1-3 | - | TRBV5-1 | many | TGCGCCAGCAGCTTCGGGGAAGCTGGAAACACCATATATTTT | CASSFGEAGNTIYF
TRBJ1-1 | - | TRBV18 | medium-sized | TGTGCCAGTCGCAGGGGCTGGGGTTTCCCTGAAGCTTTCTTT | CASRRGWGFPEAFF
TRBJ1-1 | - | TRBV10-3 | - | TGTGCCATCCGTGCTATCAGGAACACTGAAGCTTTCTTT | CAIRAIRNTEAFF
TRBJ1-2 | - | TRBV6-1 | many | TGTGCCAGCAGTGGCCACCCCTTCAACAGGGCAGCAGATGGCTACACCTTC | CASSGHPFNRAADGYTF
TRBJ1-1 | - | TRBV5-5 | many | TGTGCCAGCATCCAGTCTAACACTGAAGCTTTCTTT | CASIQSNTEAFF
TRBJ2-7 | - | TRBV11-2 | many | TGTGCCAGCAGCCGCGACACCGCCTACGAGCAGTACTTC | CASSRDTAYEQYF
TRBJ1-2 | - | TRBV19 | many | TGTGCCAGTAGTATGGCAGCCGGCTATGGCTACACCTTC | CASSMAAGYGYTF
TRBJ2-7 | TRBD1 | TRBV20-1 | many | TGCAGTGCTCAATTAACCGGGACAGGGATTATTGGGCAGTACTTC | CSAQLTGTGIIGQYF
TRBJ1-5 | TRBD1 | TRBV6-1 | many | TGTGCCAGCAGTGAACACCCAGGGGGTAATCAGCCCCAGCATTTT | CASSEHPGGNQPQHF
TRBJ1-6 | - | TRBV3-1 | - | TGTGCCAGCAGCCCAACAGGATGTAATTCACCCCTCCACTTT | CASSPTGCNSPLHF
TRBJ1-6 | - | TRBV7-9 | many | TGTGCCAGCAGCTTAGGGGCTTATAATTCACCCCTCCACTTT | CASSLGAYNSPLHF
TRBJ2-3 | TRBD2 | TRBV20-1 | many | TGCAGTGCCACCTTAGAAAATAGCGGGGGGGCAGATACGCAGTATTTT | CSATLENSGGADTQYF
TRBJ1-4 | - | TRBV5-5 | - | TGTGCCAGCAGAAATGGACGGACGAGGGACGGTGACAAACTGTTTTTT | CASRNGRTRDGDKLFF
TRBJ2-5 | TRBD2 | TRBV12-3/TRBV12-4 | many | TGTGCCAGCATGGGGACTAGCGGAGAACAAGAGACCCAGTACTTC | CASMGTSGEQETQYF
TRBJ2-3 | - | TRBV7-9 | many | TGTGCCAGCAGCTATTCGACTAGAACGGATACGCAGTATTTT | CASSYSTRTDTQYF
TRBJ2-7 | TRBD1 | TRBV5-1 | many | TGCGCCAGCAGGTACGGAGGACAGGGGATCTACGAGCAGTACTTC | CASRYGGQGIYEQYF
TRBJ1-3 | - | TRBV14 | - | TGTGCCAGCAGCCAAGAGCGGAGGAATTGTCGAAACACCATATATTTT | CASSQERRNCRNTIYF
TRBJ2-4 | - | TRBV2 | many | TGTGCCAGCACCCAAGGGGGAAACATTCAGTACTTC | CASTQGGNIQYF
TRBJ1-1 | - | TRBV30 | many | TGTGCCTGGGGGGGACACCTGAACACTGAAGCTTTCTTT | CAWGGHLNTEAFF